This T cell receptor (beta chain) originates from a study of OX40 agonist ivuxolimab in advanced cancers. Regarding the study in general: Ivuxolimab, which targeted the costimulatory receptor OX40 (CD134), was an agonistic, fully human IgG2 monoclonal antibody. In the dose-escalation cohort, 75% to 90% of patients were male, and the mean age was 60 years with a range of roughly 23 to 79. The point of sequencing TCRbeta in the periphery was to test whether ivuxolimab changed TCR sequence diversity and drove clonal T-cell expansion. The paper describes the monotherapy dose-escalation part (N ≈ 50 patients) of the phase I trial of ivuxolimab. Among the 50 to 55 dose-escalation patients, 19 had hepatocellular carcinoma, around 15 melanoma, 9 renal cell carcinoma and 9 head and neck cancer. Three dose-escalation patients achieved partial responses, one with hepatocellular carcinoma and two with cutaneous melanoma. Intravenous ivuxolimab was administered to patients every 2 weeks at six dose levels: 0.01, 0.1, 0.3, 1.5, 3 and 10 mg/kg. Patients were allowed to have had prior anti-PD-1, anti-PD-L1 or anti-CTLA-4 therapy, and 40% to 45% of the dose-escalation patients had been treated with checkpoint inhibitors. Here is what the overall study found, with its caveats: Low levels of normalized T-cell clonal expansion were also seen in some nonresponding patients. The antigen specificity of the clonally expanded peripheral T cells was not determined. After ivuxolimab, CD8+ T cells had more expanded clones than CD4+ T cells on average. At doses of 0.1 to 3.0 mg/kg, clonal expansion of both CD4+ and CD8+ T cells in blood was seen between baseline and week 6. In the 0.1-3.0 mg/kg groups, partial responders were among the patients with the lowest normalized peripheral clonal expansion, particularly in CD8+ T cells.

The CDR3 holds 15 amino acids from the cysteine to the phenylalanine. CDR3 DNA is the only sequence kept; it has 45 bases, read in frame from the first base. V loses 3 bases, J loses 5 bases, and the germline ends lie 19 bases apart. Via the germline V gene, CDR1 is SQVTM and CDR2 ANQGSEA. As concerns this clone: Its antigen is currently not known. No clone much larger than this one lies a single base away; base qualities are absent.

Patients with a history of autoimmune disease or receiving systemic immunosuppression were excluded from the trial. In every dose cohort, peripheral blood was drawn for TCR sequencing at baseline, cycle 4 day 1, and cycle 7 day 1. Samples were obtained from an open-label, multicenter, first-in-human phase I dose-escalation trial of ivuxolimab. Adults with locally advanced or metastatic melanoma, renal cell, hepatocellular, or head and neck squamous cell carcinoma were enrolled in the trial. Before TCR sequencing, CD4+ and CD8+ T cells were separately sorted from peripheral blood. To sequence the TCRbeta CDR3 region, genomic DNA was isolated from the sorted cells. The immunoSEQ Assay was used to sequence the TCRbeta CDR3 regions. What TCRdb holds here is the immuneACCESS table cut down to in-frame rearrangements. Part of the clones is not present; checked against another copy, under half of the missing clones reflect an unresolved V gene, and the others are unexplained. Present in this sample are some 19,000 clones, 65% to 70% of which were seen just once. The ten top clones hold over 9.5% of the sample.

Here the sequenced sample was CD4+ or CD8+ T cells sorted from blood, taken in a trial of the OX40 agonist ivuxolimab. The clonotype comes from an adult with an advanced solid tumor such as melanoma, head and neck, liver or kidney cancer. The chain is assembled from TRBV29-1 and TRBJ2-5, with TRBD1 perhaps the D gene, on 5 matching bases. The CDR3 here reads CSVEGWQGVYETQYF. The DNA is as follows: TGCAGCGTTGAGGGGTGGCAAGGGGTATACGAGACCCAGTACTTC.